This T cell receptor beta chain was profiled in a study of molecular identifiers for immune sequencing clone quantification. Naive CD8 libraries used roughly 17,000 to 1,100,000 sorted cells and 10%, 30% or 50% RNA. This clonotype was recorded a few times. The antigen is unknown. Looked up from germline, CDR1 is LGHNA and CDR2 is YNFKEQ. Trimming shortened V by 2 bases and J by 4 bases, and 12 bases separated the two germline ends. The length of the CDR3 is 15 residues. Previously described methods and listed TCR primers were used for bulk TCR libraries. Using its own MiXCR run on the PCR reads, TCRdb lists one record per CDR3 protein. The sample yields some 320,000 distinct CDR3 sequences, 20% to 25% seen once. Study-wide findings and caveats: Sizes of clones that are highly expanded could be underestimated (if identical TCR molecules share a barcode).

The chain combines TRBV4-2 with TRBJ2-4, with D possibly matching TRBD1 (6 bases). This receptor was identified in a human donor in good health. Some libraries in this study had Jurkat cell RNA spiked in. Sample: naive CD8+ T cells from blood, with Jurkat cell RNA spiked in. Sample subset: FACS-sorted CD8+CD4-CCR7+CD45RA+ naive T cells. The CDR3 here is CASSQTDREKNIQYF. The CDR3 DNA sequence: TGTGCCAGCAGCCAAACGGACAGAGAAAAAAACATTCAGTACTTC.